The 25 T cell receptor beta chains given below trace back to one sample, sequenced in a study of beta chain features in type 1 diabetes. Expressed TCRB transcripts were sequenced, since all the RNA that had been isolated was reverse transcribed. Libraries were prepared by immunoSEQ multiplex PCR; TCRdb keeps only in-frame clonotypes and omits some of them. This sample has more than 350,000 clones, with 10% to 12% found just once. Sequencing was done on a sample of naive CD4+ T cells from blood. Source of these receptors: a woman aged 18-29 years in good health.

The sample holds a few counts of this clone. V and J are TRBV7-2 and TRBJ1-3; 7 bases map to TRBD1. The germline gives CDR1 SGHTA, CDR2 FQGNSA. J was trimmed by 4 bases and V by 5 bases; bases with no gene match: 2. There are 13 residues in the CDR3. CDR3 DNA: TGTGCCAGCAGCCCGGACAGGGGAAACACCATATATTTT. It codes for CASSPDRGNTIYF.

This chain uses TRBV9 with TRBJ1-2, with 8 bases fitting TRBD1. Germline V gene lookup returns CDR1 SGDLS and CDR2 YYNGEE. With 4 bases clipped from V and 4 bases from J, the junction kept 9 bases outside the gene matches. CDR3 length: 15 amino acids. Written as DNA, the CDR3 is TGTGCCAGCAGCCCACGGACAGGGACGATCTATGGCTACACCTTC. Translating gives CASSPRTGTIYGYTF.

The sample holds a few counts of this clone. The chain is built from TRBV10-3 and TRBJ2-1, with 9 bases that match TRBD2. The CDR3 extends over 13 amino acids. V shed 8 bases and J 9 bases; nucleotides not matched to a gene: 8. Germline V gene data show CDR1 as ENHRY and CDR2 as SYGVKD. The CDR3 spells CAIWAGGPAEQFF. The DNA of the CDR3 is TGTGCCATCTGGGCGGGGGGGCCCGCTGAGCAGTTCTTC.

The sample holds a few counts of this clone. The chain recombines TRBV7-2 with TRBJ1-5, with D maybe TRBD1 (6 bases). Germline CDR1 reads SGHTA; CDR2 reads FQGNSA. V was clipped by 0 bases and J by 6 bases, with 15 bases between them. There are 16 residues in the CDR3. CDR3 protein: CASSLAGAPIGQPQHF. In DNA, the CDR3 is TGTGCCAGCAGCTTAGCGGGGGCGCCTATCGGTCAGCCCCAGCATTTT. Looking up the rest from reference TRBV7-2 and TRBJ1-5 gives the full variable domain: GAGVSQSPSNKVTEKGKDVELRCDPISGHTALYWYRQSLGQGLEFLIYFQGNSAPDKSGLPSDRFSAERTGGSVSTLTIQRTQQEDSAVYLCASSLAGAPIGQPQHFGDGTRLSIL.

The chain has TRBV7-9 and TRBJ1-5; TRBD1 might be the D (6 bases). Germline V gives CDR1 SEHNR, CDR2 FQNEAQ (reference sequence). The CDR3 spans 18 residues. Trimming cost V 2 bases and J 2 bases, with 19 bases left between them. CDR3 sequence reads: CASSLSPKGGVGNQPQHF. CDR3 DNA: TGTGCCAGCAGCTTATCGCCTAAGGGGGGTGTGGGCAATCAGCCCCAGCATTTT.

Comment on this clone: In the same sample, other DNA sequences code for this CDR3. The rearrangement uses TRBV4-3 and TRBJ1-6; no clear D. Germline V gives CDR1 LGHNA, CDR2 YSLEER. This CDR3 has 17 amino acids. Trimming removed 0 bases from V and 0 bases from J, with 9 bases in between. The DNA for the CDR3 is TGCGCCAGCAGCCAAGATGGAAGGAGCTCCTATAATTCACCCCTCCACTTT. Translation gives CASSQDGRSSYNSPLHF.

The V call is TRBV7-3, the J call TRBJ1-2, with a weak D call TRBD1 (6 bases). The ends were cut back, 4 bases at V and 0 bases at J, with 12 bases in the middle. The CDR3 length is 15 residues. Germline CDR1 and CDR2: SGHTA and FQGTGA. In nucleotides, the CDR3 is TGTGCCAGCAGCTCCACGGGGGCCACTAACTATGGCTACACCTTC. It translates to CASSSTGATNYGYTF.

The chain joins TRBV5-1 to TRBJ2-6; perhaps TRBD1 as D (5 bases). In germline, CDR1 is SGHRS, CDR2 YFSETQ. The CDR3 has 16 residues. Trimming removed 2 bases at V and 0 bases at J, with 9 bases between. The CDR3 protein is CASSLKGPSGANVLTF. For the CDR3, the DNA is TGCGCCAGCAGCTTAAAGGGGCCCTCTGGGGCCAACGTCCTGACTTTC.

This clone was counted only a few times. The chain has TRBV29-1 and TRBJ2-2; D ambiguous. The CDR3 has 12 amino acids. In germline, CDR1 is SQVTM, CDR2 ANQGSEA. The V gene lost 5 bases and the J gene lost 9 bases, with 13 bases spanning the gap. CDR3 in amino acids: CSVRTAIRELFF. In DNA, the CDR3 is TGCAGCGTTCGGACCGCCATTAGGGAGCTGTTTTTT.

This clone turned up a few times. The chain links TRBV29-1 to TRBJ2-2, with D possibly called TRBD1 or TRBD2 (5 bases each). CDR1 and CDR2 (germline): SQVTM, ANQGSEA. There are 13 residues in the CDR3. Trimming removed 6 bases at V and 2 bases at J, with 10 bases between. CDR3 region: CSVRGPNTGELFF. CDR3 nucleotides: TGCAGCGTCCGGGGACCAAACACCGGGGAGCTGTTTTTT.

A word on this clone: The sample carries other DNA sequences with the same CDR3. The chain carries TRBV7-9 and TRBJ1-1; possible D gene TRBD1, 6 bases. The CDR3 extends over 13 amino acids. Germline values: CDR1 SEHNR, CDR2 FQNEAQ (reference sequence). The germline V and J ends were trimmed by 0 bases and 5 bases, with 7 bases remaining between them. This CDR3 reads CASSLAQGTEAFF. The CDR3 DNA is TGTGCCAGCAGCTTAGCCCAGGGGACTGAAGCTTTCTTT.

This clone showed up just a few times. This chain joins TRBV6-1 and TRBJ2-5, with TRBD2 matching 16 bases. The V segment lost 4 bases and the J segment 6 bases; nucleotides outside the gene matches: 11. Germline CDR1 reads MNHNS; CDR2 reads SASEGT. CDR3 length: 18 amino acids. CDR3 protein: CASSVPGLAGGNLKTQYF. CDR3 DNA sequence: TGTGCCAGCAGTGTGCCGGGACTAGCGGGAGGGAATTTAAAGACCCAGTACTTC.

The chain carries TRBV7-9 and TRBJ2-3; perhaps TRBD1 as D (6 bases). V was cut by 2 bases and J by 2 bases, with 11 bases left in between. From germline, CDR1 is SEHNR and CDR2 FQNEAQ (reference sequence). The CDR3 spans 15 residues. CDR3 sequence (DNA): TGTGCCAGCAGCTTAACAGGGCTCTTCACAGATACGCAGTATTTT. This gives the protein CASSLTGLFTDTQYF. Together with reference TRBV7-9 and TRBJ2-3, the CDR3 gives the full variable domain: DTGVSQNPRHKITKRGQNVTFRCDPISEHNRLYWYRQTLGQGPEFLTYFQNEAQLEKSRLLSDRFSAERPKGSFSTLEIQRTEQGDSAMYLCASSLTGLFTDTQYFGPGTRLTVL.

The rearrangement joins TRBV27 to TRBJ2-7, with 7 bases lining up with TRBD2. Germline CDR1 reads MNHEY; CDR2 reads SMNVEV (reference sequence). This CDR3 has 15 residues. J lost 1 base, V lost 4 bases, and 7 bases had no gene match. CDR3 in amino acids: CASSSRDGRSYEQYF. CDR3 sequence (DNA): TGTGCCAGCAGTTCCCGGGACGGGAGGTCCTACGAGCAGTACTTC.

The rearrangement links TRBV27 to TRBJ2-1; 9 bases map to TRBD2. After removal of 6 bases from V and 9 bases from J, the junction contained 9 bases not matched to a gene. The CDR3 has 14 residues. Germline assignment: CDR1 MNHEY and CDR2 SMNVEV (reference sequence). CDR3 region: CASRAGGRAGEQFF. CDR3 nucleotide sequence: TGTGCCAGCAGAGCTGGCGGGAGGGCTGGTGAGCAGTTCTTC.

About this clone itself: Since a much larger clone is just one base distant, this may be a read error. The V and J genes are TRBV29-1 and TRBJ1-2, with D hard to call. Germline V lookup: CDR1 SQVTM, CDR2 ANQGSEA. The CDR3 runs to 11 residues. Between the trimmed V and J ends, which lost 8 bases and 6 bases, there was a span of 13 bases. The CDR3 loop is CSIRGLDGYTF. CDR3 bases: TGCAGCATCCGCGGACTGGATGGCTACACCTTC.

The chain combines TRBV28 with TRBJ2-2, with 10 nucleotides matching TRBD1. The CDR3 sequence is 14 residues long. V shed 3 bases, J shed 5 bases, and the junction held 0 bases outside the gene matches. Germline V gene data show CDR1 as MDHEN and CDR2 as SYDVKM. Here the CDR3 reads CASSLGQGTGELFF. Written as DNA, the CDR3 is TGTGCCAGCAGTTTGGGACAGGGGACCGGGGAGCTGTTTTTT.

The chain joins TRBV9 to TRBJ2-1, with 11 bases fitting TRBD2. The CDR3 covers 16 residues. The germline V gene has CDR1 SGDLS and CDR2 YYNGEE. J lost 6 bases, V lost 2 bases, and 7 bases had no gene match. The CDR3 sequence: CASSVLGTSGINEQFF. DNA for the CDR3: TGTGCCAGCAGCGTTTTAGGGACTAGCGGAATCAATGAGCAGTTCTTC.

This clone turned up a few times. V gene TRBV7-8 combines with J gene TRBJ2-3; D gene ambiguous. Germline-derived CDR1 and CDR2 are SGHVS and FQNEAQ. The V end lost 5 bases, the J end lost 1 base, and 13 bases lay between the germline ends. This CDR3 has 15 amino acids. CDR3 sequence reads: CASSPRVARTDTQYF. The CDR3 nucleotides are TGTGCCAGCAGCCCCCGGGTAGCCCGCACAGATACGCAGTATTTT.

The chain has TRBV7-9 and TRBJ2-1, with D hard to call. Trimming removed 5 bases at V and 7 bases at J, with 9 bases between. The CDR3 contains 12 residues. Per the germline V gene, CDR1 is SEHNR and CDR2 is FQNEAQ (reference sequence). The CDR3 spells CASSPDWNEQFF. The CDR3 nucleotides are TGTGCCAGCAGCCCAGACTGGAATGAGCAGTTCTTC.

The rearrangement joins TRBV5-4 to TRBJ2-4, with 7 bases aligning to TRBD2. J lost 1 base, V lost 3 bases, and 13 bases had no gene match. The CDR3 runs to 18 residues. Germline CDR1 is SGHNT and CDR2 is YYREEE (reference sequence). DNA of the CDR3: TGTGCCAGCAGCTCACCCGTCGGGGGGTCTGAGGCCAAAAACATTCAGTACTTC. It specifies CASSSPVGGSEAKNIQYF.

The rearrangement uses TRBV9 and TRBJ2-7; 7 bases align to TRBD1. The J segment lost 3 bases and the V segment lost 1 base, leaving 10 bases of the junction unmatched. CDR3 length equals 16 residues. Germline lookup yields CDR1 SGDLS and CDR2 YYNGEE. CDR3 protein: CASSVHLGTAIYEQYF. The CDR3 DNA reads TGTGCCAGCAGCGTACATCTAGGGACAGCAATCTACGAGCAGTACTTC.

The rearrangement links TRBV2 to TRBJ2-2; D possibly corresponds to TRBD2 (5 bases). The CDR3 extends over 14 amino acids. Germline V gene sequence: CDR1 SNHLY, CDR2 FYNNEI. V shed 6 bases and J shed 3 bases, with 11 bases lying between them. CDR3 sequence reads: CASRRGRDTGELFF. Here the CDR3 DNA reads TGTGCCAGCAGGCGAGGGCGGGACACCGGGGAGCTGTTTTTT. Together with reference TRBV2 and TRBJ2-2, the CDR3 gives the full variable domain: EPEVTQTPSHQVTQMGQEVILRCVPISNHLYFYWYRQILGQKVEFLVSFYNNEISEKSEIFDDQFSVERPDGSNFTLKIRSTKLEDSAMYFCASRRGRDTGELFFGEGSRLTVL.

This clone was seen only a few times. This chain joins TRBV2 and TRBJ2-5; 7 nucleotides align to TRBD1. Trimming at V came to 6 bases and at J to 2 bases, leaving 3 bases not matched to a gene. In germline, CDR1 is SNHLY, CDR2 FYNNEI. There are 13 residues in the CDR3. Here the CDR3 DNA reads TGTGCCAGCAGAGGGGACAGACAAGAGACCCAGTACTTC. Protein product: CASRGDRQETQYF.

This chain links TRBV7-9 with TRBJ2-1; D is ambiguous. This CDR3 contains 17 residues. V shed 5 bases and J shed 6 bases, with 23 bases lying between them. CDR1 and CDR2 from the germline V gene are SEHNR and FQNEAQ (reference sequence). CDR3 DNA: TGTGCCAGCAGCCCCCCTAGGTCCGAGCTACGTCTCAATGAGCAGTTCTTC. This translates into CASSPPRSELRLNEQFF.